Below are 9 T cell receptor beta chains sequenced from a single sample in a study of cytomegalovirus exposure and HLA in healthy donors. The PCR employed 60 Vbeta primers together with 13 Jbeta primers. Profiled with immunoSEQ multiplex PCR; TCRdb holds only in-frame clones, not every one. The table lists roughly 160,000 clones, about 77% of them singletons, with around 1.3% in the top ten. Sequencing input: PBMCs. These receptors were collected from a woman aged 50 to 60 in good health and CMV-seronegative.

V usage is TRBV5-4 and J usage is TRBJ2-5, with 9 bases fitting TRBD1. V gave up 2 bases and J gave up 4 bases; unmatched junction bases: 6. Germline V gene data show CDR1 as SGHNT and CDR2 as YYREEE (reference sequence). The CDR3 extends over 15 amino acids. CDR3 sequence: CASSLGTGWGETQYF. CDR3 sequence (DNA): TGTGCCAGCAGCTTAGGGACAGGGTGGGGAGAGACCCAGTACTTC.

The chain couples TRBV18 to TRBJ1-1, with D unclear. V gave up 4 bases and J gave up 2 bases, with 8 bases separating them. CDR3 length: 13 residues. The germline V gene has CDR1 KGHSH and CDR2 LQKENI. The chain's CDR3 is CASSRAENTEAFF. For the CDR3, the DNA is TGTGCCAGCTCACGGGCAGAAAACACTGAAGCTTTCTTT.

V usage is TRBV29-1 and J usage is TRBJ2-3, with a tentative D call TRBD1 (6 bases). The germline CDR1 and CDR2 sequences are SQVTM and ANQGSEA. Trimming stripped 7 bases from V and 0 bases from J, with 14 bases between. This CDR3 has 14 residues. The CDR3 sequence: CSGQATTSTDTQYF. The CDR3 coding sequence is TGCAGCGGACAGGCTACGACTAGCACAGATACGCAGTATTTT.

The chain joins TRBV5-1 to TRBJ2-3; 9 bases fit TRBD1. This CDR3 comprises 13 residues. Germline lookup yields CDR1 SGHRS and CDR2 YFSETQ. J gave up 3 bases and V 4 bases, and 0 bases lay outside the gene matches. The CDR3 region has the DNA TGCGCCAGCAGCGGACAGGGGACAGATACGCAGTATTTT. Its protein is CASSGQGTDTQYF. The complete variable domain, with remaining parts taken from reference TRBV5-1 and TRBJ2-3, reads KAGVTQTPRYLIKTRGQQVTLSCSPISGHRSVSWYQQTPGQGLQFLFEYFSETQRNKGNFPGRFSGRQFSNSRSEMNVSTLELGDSALYLCASSGQGTDTQYFGPGTRLTVL.

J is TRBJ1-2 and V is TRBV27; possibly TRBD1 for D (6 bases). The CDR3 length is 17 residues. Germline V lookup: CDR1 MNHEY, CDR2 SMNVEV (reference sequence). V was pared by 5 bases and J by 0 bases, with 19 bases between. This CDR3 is CASSRLRQGQSNYGYTF. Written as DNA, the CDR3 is TGTGCCAGCAGTCGCCTTAGGCAGGGACAATCTAACTATGGCTACACCTTC.

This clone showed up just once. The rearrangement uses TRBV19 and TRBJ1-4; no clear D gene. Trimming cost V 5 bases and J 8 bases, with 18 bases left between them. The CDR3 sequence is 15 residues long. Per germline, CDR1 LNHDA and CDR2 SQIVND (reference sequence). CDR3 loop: CASSASFRVDEKLFF. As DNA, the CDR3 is TGTGCCAGTAGTGCTAGCTTTAGGGTGGACGAAAAACTGTTTTTT.

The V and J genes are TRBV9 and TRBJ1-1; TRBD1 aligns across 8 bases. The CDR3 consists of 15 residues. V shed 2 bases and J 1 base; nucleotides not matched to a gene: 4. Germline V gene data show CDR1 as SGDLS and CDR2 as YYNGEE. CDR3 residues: CASSVQGAGNTEAFF. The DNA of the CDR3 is TGTGCCAGCAGCGTGCAGGGGGCGGGGAACACTGAAGCTTTCTTT.

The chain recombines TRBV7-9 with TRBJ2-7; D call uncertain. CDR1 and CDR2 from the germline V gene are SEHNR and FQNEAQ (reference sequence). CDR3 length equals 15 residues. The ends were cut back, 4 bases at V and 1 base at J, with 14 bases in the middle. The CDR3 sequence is CASSSLRLLSYEQYF. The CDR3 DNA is TGTGCCAGCAGCTCCCTCCGACTTCTTTCCTACGAGCAGTACTTC. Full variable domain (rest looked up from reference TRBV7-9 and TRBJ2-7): DTGVSQNPRHKITKRGQNVTFRCDPISEHNRLYWYRQTLGQGPEFLTYFQNEAQLEKSRLLSDRFSAERPKGSFSTLEIQRTEQGDSAMYLCASSSLRLLSYEQYFGPGTRLTVT.

In DNA, the CDR3 is TGTGCCAGCAGCCAAGCATCTAGCGGGAACAATGAGCAGTTCTTC. This sequence encodes CASSQASSGNNEQFF. V and J are TRBV4-2 and TRBJ2-1; TRBD2 aligns across 9 bases. The CDR3 spans 15 residues. V trimming: 1 base; J trimming: 5 bases; junction bases outside the gene matches: 3. Germline V CDR1 and CDR2: LGHNA, YNFKEQ.